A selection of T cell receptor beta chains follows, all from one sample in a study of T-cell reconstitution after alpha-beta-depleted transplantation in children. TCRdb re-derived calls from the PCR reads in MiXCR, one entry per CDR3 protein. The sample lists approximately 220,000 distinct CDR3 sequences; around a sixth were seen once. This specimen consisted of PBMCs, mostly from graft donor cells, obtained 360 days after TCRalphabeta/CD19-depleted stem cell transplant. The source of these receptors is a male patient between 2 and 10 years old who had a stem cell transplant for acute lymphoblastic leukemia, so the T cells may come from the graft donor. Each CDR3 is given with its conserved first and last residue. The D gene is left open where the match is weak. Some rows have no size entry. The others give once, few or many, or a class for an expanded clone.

CASSSYTGEAFF,TGTGCCAGCAGCTCATACACAGGAGAAGCTTTCTTT,-,TRBJ1-1,TRBV5-6,-
CSALAGQETQYF,TGCAGCGCCTTAGCGGGGCAAGAGACCCAGTACTTC,TRBD2,TRBJ2-5,TRBV29-1,few
CASSLWTGSNQPQHF,TGTGCCAGCAGTCTCTGGACAGGTAGCAATCAGCCCCAGCATTTT,TRBD1,TRBJ1-5,TRBV2,-
CASSFTQTGGEQFF,TGTGCCAGCAGTTTCACCCAAACAGGGGGCGAGCAGTTCTTC,TRBD1,TRBJ2-1,TRBV27,-
CSASLKVYEQYF,TGCAGTGCTAGCTTGAAGGTCTACGAGCAGTACTTC,-,TRBJ2-7,TRBV20-1,few
CASSPGTGVEEQFF,TGTGCCAGCTCACCTGGGACAGGGGTTGAGGAGCAGTTCTTC,TRBD1,TRBJ2-1,TRBV18,-
CASSPLPGLATKETQYF,TGTGCCAGCAGTCCCCTCCCAGGACTAGCTACGAAAGAGACCCAGTACTTC,TRBD2,TRBJ2-5,TRBV25-1,-
CASGQGAEAFF,TGCGCCAGTGGACAGGGCGCTGAAGCTTTCTTT,TRBD1,TRBJ1-1,TRBV5-1,few
CASSARQGISETQYF,TGCGCCAGCAGCGCCCGACAGGGGATATCAGAGACCCAGTACTTC,TRBD1,TRBJ2-5,TRBV5-1,many
CSARLAGKETQYF,TGCAGTGCTCGACTAGCGGGGAAAGAGACCCAGTACTTC,TRBD2,TRBJ2-5,TRBV20-1,few
CSADTSTDTQYF,TGCAGTGCTGATACTAGCACAGATACGCAGTATTTT,-,TRBJ2-3,TRBV20-1,few
CASIGGRAWDEQFF,TGTGCCAGCATAGGGGGGAGGGCCTGGGATGAGCAGTTCTTC,-,TRBJ2-1,TRBV25-1,few
CASLSWAGSYNEQFF,TGTGCCAGCCTCTCCTGGGCGGGCTCTTACAATGAGCAGTTCTTC,-,TRBJ2-1,TRBV12-3/TRBV12-4,few
CATSDLLQGLLGYGYTF,TGTGCCACCAGTGATCTACTACAGGGATTATTGGGGTATGGCTACACCTTC,-,TRBJ1-2,TRBV24-1,-
CASSYGLAGRSSYEQYF,TGTGCCAGCAGCTATGGACTAGCGGGGCGGAGCTCCTACGAGCAGTACTTC,TRBD2,TRBJ2-7,TRBV27,-